This TCR beta chain was identified during a study of cytomegalovirus exposure and HLA in healthy donors. Germline-derived CDR1 and CDR2 are SGDLS and YYNGEE. The CDR3 extends over 15 amino acids. Unmatched junction bases numbered 1, after V lost 2 bases and J lost 0 bases. The PCR was carried out with 60 Vbeta primers and 13 Jbeta primers. Repertoires were generated with immunoSEQ multiplex PCR, while TCRdb's copy carries only in-frame clones and drops some. The sample holds 130,000 to 150,000 clones, 79% seen once. Specimen: PBMCs. The rearrangement links TRBV9 to TRBJ2-7; 11 nucleotides line up with TRBD2. This clonotype was obtained from a middle-aged woman in good health and CMV-seropositive. CDR3 amino acids: CASSVSGGASYEQYF. The CDR3 nucleotides are TGTGCCAGCAGCGTTAGCGGGGGGGCCTCCTACGAGCAGTACTTC.